These 30 T cell receptor beta chains share one sample of origin, sequenced in a study of blood T cell repertoires in COVID-19. Using immunoSEQ multiplex PCR, the repertoire was profiled, and TCRdb retains in-frame clones only, with some absent. The table lists around 120,000 clones, over 75% of them singletons, with about 2.7% in the top ten. Sequenced sample: peripheral blood. These receptors all stem from a man in his fifties with acute or convalescent COVID-19.

V usage is TRBV5-8 and J usage is TRBJ2-2; possibly TRBD2 for D (7 bases). The germline gives CDR1 SGHTS, CDR2 YDEGEE. Trimming pared 6 bases from V and 7 bases from J, leaving 19 bases between. CDR3 length equals 15 residues. This CDR3 is CASTLVRGAVGELFF. The DNA for the CDR3 is TGTGCCAGCACCCTGGTACGGGGGGCGGTCGGGGAGCTGTTTTTT.

The chain has TRBV5-4 and TRBJ2-4, with TRBD2 matching 8 bases. After removal of 3 bases from V and 9 bases from J, the junction contained 11 bases not matched to a gene. This CDR3 has 15 residues. Germline V gene data show CDR1 as SGHNT and CDR2 as YYREEE (reference sequence). CDR3 nucleotide sequence: TGTGCCAGCAGCTATACGGGACTAGTTTACGGCATTCAGTACTTC. This sequence encodes CASSYTGLVYGIQYF.

The rearrangement uses TRBV10-3 and TRBJ2-7, with TRBD2 matching 9 bases. CDR3 size: 14 residues. The junction had 11 bases not matched to a gene; V was cut back by 10 bases and J by 4 bases. Germline V gene sequence: CDR1 ENHRY, CDR2 SYGVKD. DNA for the CDR3: TGTGCCACACCCCACCGACTAGCGGCTTACGAGCAGTACTTC. It encodes CATPHRLAAYEQYF.

This clone has more than one count but fewer than ten. This sequence joins TRBV4-1 and TRBJ1-2; possible D gene TRBD1, 6 bases. Germline CDR1 is MGHRA and CDR2 is YSYEKL. The V gene lost 0 bases and the J gene lost 3 bases, with 11 bases spanning the gap. This CDR3 is built from 15 residues. The CDR3 sequence is CASSQDTDRHYGYTF. Here the CDR3 DNA reads TGCGCCAGCAGCCAAGACACCGACAGGCACTATGGCTACACCTTC.

The rearrangement links TRBV9 to TRBJ2-7; possible D gene TRBD1, 6 bases. Trimming shortened V by 0 bases and J by 3 bases, and 13 bases separated the two germline ends. The germline V gene encodes CDR1 SGDLS and CDR2 YYNGEE. The CDR3 totals 15 residues. The CDR3 DNA follows: TGTGCCAGCAGCGTAGATTGGGACATCTACTACGAGCAGTACTTC. This sequence encodes CASSVDWDIYYEQYF.

The sample holds one count of this clone. This CDR3 reads CARSMGRLGATNEKLFF. CDR3 bases: TGTGCCAGAAGCATGGGACGCCTGGGAGCAACTAATGAAAAACTGTTTTTT. J is TRBJ1-4 and V is TRBV5-3; D might be TRBD1 (5 bases). TRBV5-3 is recorded as an ORF, its role being uncertain. V was pared by 4 bases and J by 0 bases, with 16 bases between. This CDR3 is built from 17 residues.

The chain employs TRBV5-4 and TRBJ2-1, with TRBD2 matching over 12 bases. Trimming cost V 3 bases and J 10 bases; bases outside gene matches: 2. The CDR3 totals 13 residues. Germline V gene lookup returns CDR1 SGHNT and CDR2 YYREEE (reference sequence). Written as DNA, the CDR3 is TGTGCCAGCAGCTGGACTAGCGGGAACGAGCAGTTCTTC. It translates to CASSWTSGNEQFF.

This clone was counted a single time. V and J are TRBV3-1 (or the pseudogene TRBV3-2) and TRBJ2-3; 7 nucleotides line up with TRBD2. V trimming: 2 bases; J trimming: 1 base; junction bases outside the gene matches: 3. The CDR3 length is 15 residues. Germline V gene lookup returns CDR1 LGHDT and CDR2 YNNKEL (reference sequence). The CDR3 sequence: CASSQPSGGTDTQYF. The DNA for the CDR3 is TGTGCCAGCAGCCAACCGAGCGGGGGCACAGATACGCAGTATTTT.

The CDR3 reads CASSLTRGEKLFF. The DNA of the CDR3 is TGTGCCAGCAGTTTAACCAGGGGGGAAAAACTGTTTTTT. The chain couples TRBV27 to TRBJ1-4; TRBD1 agrees at 7 bases. Germline-derived CDR1 and CDR2 are MNHEY and SMNVEV (reference sequence). CDR3 length equals 13 residues. The junction had 2 bases not matched to a gene; V was cut back by 2 bases and J by 8 bases.

The CDR3 DNA is TGTGCCAGCAGCTTAGTGACAGGGGTGGATGAAAAACTGTTTTTT. Translated: CASSLVTGVDEKLFF. The chain joins TRBV7-9 to TRBJ1-4; 8 bases agree with TRBD1. The junction had 4 bases not matched to a gene; V was cut back by 1 base and J by 6 bases. Germline CDR1 is SEHNR and CDR2 is FQNEAQ (reference sequence). This CDR3 region has 15 residues. Full variable domain (missing parts from reference TRBV7-9 and TRBJ1-4): DTGVSQNPRHKITKRGQNVTFRCDPISEHNRLYWYRQTLGQGPEFLTYFQNEAQLEKSRLLSDRFSAERPKGSFSTLEIQRTEQGDSAMYLCASSLVTGVDEKLFFGSGTQLSVL.

This clone was observed a handful of times. The rearrangement uses TRBV7-3 and TRBJ2-1, with D unclear. CDR3 length: 15 amino acids. V lost 7 bases to trimming and J lost 5 bases, with 18 bases between them. Germline V gene sequence: CDR1 SGHTA, CDR2 FQGTGA. CDR3 region: CASNPGVAGDNEQFF. Here the CDR3 DNA reads TGTGCCAGCAACCCGGGTGTCGCCGGCGACAATGAGCAGTTCTTC.

The sample holds a few counts of this clone. The V gene is TRBV7-8, the J gene TRBJ1-3, with D unresolved. The CDR3 is 15 residues long. V lost 4 bases to trimming and J lost 0 bases, with 10 bases between them. Germline values: CDR1 SGHVS, CDR2 FQNEAQ. In nucleotides, the CDR3 is TGTGCCAGCAGCTCGATCAGTTACTCTGGAAACACCATATATTTT. This translates into CASSSISYSGNTIYF.

This chain's CDR3 is CASSSGVWNTGELFF. The CDR3 DNA follows: TGTGCCAGCAGTTCCGGGGTGTGGAACACCGGGGAGCTGTTTTTT. The chain uses TRBV28 and TRBJ2-2; TRBD2 is a possible D gene (5 bases). Germline V gene sequence: CDR1 MDHEN, CDR2 SYDVKM. The CDR3 length is 15 residues. The V end lost 4 bases, the J end lost 1 base, and 10 bases lay between the germline ends.

The chain has TRBV3-1 (or the pseudogene TRBV3-2) and TRBJ1-5; D possibly corresponds to TRBD1 (6 bases). The germline CDR1 and CDR2 sequences are LGHDT and YNNKEL (reference sequence). Trimming pared 1 base from V and 7 bases from J, leaving 11 bases between. CDR3 length: 14 amino acids. Written as DNA, the CDR3 is TGTGCCAGCAGCCAAGGCAGGGGTGGGCAGCCCCAGCATTTT. It is translated as CASSQGRGGQPQHF.

V and J are TRBV5-5 and TRBJ2-1; 10 positions match TRBD1. CDR1 and CDR2 (germline): SGHKS, YYEKEE (reference sequence). After removal of 4 bases from V and 4 bases from J, the junction contained 5 bases not matched to a gene. This CDR3 has 15 amino acids. The CDR3 region has the DNA TGTGCCAGCAGCCCCGGGACAGGGGAATACAATGAGCAGTTCTTC. It specifies CASSPGTGEYNEQFF.

The chain joins TRBV13 to TRBJ2-1, with D possibly being TRBD2 (6 bases). Trimming left V 5 bases short and J 10 bases short, with 15 bases between. This CDR3 region has 13 residues. Germline-derived CDR1 and CDR2 are PRHDT and FYEKMQ (reference sequence). CDR3 in DNA: TGTGCCAGCAGCCCTTGGGGACTCGGGGAGCAGTTCTTC. Protein: CASSPWGLGEQFF.

The V and J genes are TRBV11-3 and TRBJ2-2; D unclear. The CDR3 is 12 amino acids. The germline V gene has CDR1 SGHNT and CDR2 YENEEA. Deletions cut 5 bases from V and 5 bases from J, with 6 bases between. CDR3 region: CASSTGTGELFF. The CDR3 DNA follows: TGTGCCAGCAGCACCGGGACCGGGGAGCTGTTTTTT.

In nucleotides, the CDR3 is TGTGCCAGCGTCCGGACAGGGAGCAATCAGCCCCAGCATTTT. It yields the protein CASVRTGSNQPQHF. The V gene is TRBV6-5, the J gene TRBJ1-5; 8 bases are a match to TRBD1. Germline V gene lookup returns CDR1 MNHEY and CDR2 SVGAGI. Germline trimming cut 8 bases from V and 1 base from J; bases unmatched to any gene: 4. This CDR3 is 14 amino acids long.

The chain links TRBV5-6 to TRBJ2-1, with TRBD1 identical over 8 bases. The V and J ends lost 4 bases and 3 bases, in that order; junction bases with no gene match: 6. Germline CDR1 is SGHDT and CDR2 is YYEEEE. This CDR3 has 15 amino acids. The CDR3 is CASSLDRGLYNEQFF. CDR3 in DNA: TGTGCCAGCAGCCTCGACAGGGGCCTCTACAATGAGCAGTTCTTC.

The J gene is TRBJ2-3, the V gene TRBV7-9; 8 bases fit TRBD1. This CDR3 is built from 15 residues. Trimming took 6 bases from V and 0 from J; bases not matched to a gene: 5. Germline-derived CDR1 and CDR2 are SEHNR and FQNEAQ (reference sequence). The DNA for the CDR3 is TGTGCCAGCAGGGACACAGGGGGAAGCACAGATACGCAGTATTTT. It is translated as CASRDTGGSTDTQYF. Based on the CDR3 plus reference TRBV7-9 and TRBJ2-3, the full variable domain is DTGVSQNPRHKITKRGQNVTFRCDPISEHNRLYWYRQTLGQGPEFLTYFQNEAQLEKSRLLSDRFSAERPKGSFSTLEIQRTEQGDSAMYLCASRDTGGSTDTQYFGPGTRLTVL.

The J gene is TRBJ1-5, the V gene TRBV14; TRBD1 might be the D (5 bases). Trimming stripped 5 bases from V and 7 bases from J, with 15 bases between. The CDR3 extends over 14 amino acids. Germline assignment: CDR1 SGHDN and CDR2 FVKESK. DNA for the CDR3: TGTGCCAGCAGCGAAGCGGGGGTCGGGCAGCCCCAGCATTTT. Its translation is CASSEAGVGQPQHF.

The rearrangement uses TRBV4-1 and TRBJ2-1, with TRBD2 matching 9 bases. V lost 0 bases, J lost 4 bases, and 7 bases stayed unmatched. This CDR3 has 17 residues. Germline assignment: CDR1 MGHRA and CDR2 YSYEKL. CDR3 region: CASSQDRGTSIYNEQFF. Here the CDR3 DNA reads TGCGCCAGCAGCCAAGATCGAGGGACTAGCATTTACAATGAGCAGTTCTTC.

This chain connects TRBV19 to TRBJ1-5; tentatively, D is TRBD1 (5 bases). The length of the CDR3 is 15 residues. Germline CDR1 LNHDA, CDR2 SQIVND (reference sequence). V was pared by 4 bases and J by 5 bases, with 15 bases between. CDR3 sequence (DNA): TGTGCCAGTAGTAGGCGGGGGGTAGGGGATCAGCCCCAGCATTTT. It specifies CASSRRGVGDQPQHF.

This sequence joins TRBV13 and TRBJ2-1; TRBD1 aligns across 7 bases. The CDR3 spans 14 residues. Germline-derived CDR1 and CDR2 are PRHDT and FYEKMQ (reference sequence). V trimming: 5 bases; J trimming: 5 bases; junction bases outside the gene matches: 6. The DNA of the CDR3 is TGTGCCAGCAGCCCAGGGGACAGCCACAATGAGCAGTTCTTC. It yields the protein CASSPGDSHNEQFF.

The chain carries TRBV12-5 and TRBJ2-7; a weak D match, TRBD2 (5 bases). V was pared by 7 bases and J by 2 bases, with 18 bases between. The CDR3 runs to 15 residues. Germline CDR1 LGHNT, CDR2 FRNRAP. The CDR3 sequence: CASVPAQRETYEQYF. The CDR3 nucleotides are TGTGCTAGTGTCCCCGCCCAGAGGGAAACCTACGAGCAGTACTTC.

This clone has more than one count but fewer than ten. As DNA, the CDR3 is TGTGCCAGCAGTTTGCGGGTTACCGGGGAGCTGTTTTTT. This codes for CASSLRVTGELFF. This chain links TRBV12-3 or TRBV12-4 with TRBJ2-2; possibly TRBD2 for D (5 bases). The CDR3 totals 13 residues. V was pared by 3 bases and J by 5 bases, with 7 bases between.

This clone was detected once. J is TRBJ1-2 and V is TRBV13; 7 bases map to TRBD1. J gave up 1 base and V 5 bases, and 7 bases lay outside the gene matches. CDR1 and CDR2 (germline): PRHDT, FYEKMQ (reference sequence). The CDR3 is 15 amino acids. The CDR3 nucleotides read TGTGCCAGCAGCGATGGGACAGCCCTTAACTATGGCTACACCTTC. Protein: CASSDGTALNYGYTF. The variable domain in full, with the rest retrieved from reference TRBV13 and TRBJ1-2, is AAGVIQSPRHLIKEKRETATLKCYPIPRHDTVYWYQQGPGQDPQFLISFYEKMQSDKGSIPDRFSAQQFSDYHSELNMSSLELGDSALYFCASSDGTALNYGYTFGSGTRLTVV.

The chain joins TRBV18 to TRBJ2-1; D unresolved. The CDR3 is 12 residues long. CDR1 is KGHSH, CDR2 LQKENI, per germline. The V end lost 5 bases, the J end lost 9 bases, and 11 bases lay between the germline ends. CDR3 bases: TGTGCCAGCTCATCCCTAGAAACTGAGCAGTTCTTC. This encodes CASSSLETEQFF. The complete variable domain, with remaining parts taken from reference TRBV18 and TRBJ2-1, reads NAGVMQNPRHLVRRRGQEARLRCSPMKGHSHVYWYRQLPEEGLKFMVYLQKENIIDESGMPKERFSAEFPKEGPSILRIQQVVRGDSAAYFCASSSLETEQFFGPGTRLTVL.

The rearrangement uses TRBV27 and TRBJ1-5, with D maybe TRBD1 (6 bases). This CDR3 has 14 residues. V was clipped by 10 bases and J by 2 bases, with 15 bases between them. Per germline, CDR1 MNHEY and CDR2 SMNVEV (reference sequence). The CDR3, as DNA: TGTGCCACCGGCAACAGGGAGCGCAATCAGCCCCAGCATTTT. Translated: CATGNRERNQPQHF.

This clone came up a few times. This sequence joins TRBV5-4 and TRBJ2-4; TRBD2 aligns across 8 bases. Judging by the DNA end, TRBJ2-1 fits better; the J call may be wrong. The CDR3 is 12 residues long. From germline, CDR1 is SGHNT and CDR2 YYREEE (reference sequence). In DNA, the CDR3 is TGTGCCAGCAGCCCCGGGGGGGGCCGGCAGTTCTTC. It specifies CASSPGGGRQFF.